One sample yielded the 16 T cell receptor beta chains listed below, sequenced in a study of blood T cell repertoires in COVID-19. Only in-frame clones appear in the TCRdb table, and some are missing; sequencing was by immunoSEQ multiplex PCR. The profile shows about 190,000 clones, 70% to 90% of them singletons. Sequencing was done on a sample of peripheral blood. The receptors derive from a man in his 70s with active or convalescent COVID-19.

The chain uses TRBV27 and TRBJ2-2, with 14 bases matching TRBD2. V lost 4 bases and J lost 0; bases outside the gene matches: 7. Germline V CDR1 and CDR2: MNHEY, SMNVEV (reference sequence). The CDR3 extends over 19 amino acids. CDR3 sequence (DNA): TGTGCCAGCAGTTCCCGTGGACTAGCGGGGGGACCGAACACCGGGGAGCTGTTTTTT. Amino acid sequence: CASSSRGLAGGPNTGELFF.

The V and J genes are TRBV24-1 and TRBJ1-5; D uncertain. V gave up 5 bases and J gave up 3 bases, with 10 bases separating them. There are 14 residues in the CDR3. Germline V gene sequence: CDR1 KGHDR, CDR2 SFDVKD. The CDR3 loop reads CATSVSGYNQPQHF. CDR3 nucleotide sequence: TGTGCCACCAGTGTTTCCGGGTACAATCAGCCCCAGCATTTT.

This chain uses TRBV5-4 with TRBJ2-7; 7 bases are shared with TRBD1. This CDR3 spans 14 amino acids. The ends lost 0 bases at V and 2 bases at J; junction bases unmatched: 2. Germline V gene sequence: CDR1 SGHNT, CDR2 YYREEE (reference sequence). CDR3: CASSLAGQTYEQYF. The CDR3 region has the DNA TGTGCCAGCAGCTTGGCGGGACAGACCTACGAGCAGTACTTC.

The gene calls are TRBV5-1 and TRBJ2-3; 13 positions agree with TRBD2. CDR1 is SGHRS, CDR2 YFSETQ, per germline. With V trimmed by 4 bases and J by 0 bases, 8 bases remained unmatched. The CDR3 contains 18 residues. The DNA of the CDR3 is TGCGCCAGCAGCCCGGGACTAGCGGGAACCACTAGCACAGATACGCAGTATTTT. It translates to CASSPGLAGTTSTDTQYF.

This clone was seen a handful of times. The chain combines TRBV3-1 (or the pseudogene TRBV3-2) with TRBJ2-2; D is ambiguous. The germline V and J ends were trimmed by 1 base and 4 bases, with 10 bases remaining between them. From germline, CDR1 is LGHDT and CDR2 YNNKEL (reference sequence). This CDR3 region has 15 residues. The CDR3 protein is CASSQGLVVTGELFF. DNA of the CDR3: TGTGCCAGCAGCCAAGGTCTAGTCGTCACCGGGGAGCTGTTTTTT.

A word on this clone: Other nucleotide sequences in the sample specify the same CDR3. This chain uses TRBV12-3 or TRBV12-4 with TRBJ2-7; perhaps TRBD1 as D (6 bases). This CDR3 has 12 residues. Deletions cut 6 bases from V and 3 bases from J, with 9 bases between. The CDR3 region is CASSRGGYEQYF. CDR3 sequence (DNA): TGTGCCAGCAGCCGAGGGGGCTACGAGCAGTACTTC.

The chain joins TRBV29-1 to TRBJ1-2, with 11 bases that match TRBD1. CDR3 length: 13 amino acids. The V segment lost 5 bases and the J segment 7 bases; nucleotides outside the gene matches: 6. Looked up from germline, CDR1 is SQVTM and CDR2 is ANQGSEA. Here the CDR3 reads CSVSAGTGGGYTF. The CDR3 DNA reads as TGCAGCGTTTCTGCCGGGACAGGGGGTGGCTACACCTTC. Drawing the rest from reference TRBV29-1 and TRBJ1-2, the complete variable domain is SAVISQKPSRDICQRGTSLTIQCQVDSQVTMMFWYRQQPGQSLTLIATANQGSEATYESGFVIDKFPISRPNLTFSTLTVSNMSPEDSSIYLCSVSAGTGGGYTFGSGTRLTVV.

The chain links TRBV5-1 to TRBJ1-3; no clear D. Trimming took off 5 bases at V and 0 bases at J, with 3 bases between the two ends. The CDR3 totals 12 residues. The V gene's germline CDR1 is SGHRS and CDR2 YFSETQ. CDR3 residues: CASSNSGNTIYF. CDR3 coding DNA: TGCGCCAGCAGTAACTCTGGAAACACCATATATTTT.

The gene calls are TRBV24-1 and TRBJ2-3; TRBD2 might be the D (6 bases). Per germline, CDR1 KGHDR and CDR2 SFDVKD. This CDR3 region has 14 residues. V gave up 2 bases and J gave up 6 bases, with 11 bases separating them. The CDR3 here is CATSDSPAGDTQYF. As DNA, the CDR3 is TGTGCCACCAGTGATTCCCCCGCGGGGGATACGCAGTATTTT.

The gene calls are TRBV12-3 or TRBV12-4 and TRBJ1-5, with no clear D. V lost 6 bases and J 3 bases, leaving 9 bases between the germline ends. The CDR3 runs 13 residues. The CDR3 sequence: CASSLTDNQPQHF. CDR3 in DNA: TGTGCCAGCAGCCTAACAGACAATCAGCCCCAGCATTTT.

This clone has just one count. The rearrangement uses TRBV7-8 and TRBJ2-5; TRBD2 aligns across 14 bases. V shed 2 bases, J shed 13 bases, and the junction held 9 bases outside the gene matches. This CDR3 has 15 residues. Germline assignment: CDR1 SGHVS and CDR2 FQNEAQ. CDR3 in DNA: TGTGCCAGCAGCTTAAGGGGGGGACTAGCGGGAGCCTTGTACTTC. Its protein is CASSLRGGLAGALYF.

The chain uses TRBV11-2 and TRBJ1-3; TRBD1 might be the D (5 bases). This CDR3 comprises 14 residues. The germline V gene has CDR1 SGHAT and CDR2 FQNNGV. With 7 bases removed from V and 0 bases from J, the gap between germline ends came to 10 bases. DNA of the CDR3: TGTGCCAGCACCACAGGTCGCTCTGGAAACACCATATATTTT. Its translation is CASTTGRSGNTIYF.

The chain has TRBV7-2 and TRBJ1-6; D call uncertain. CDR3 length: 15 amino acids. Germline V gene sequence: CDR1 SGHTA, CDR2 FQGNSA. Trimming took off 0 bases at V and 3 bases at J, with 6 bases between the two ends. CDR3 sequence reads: CASSLAVSYNSPLHF. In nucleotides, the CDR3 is TGTGCCAGCAGCTTAGCGGTGAGCTATAATTCACCCCTCCACTTT.

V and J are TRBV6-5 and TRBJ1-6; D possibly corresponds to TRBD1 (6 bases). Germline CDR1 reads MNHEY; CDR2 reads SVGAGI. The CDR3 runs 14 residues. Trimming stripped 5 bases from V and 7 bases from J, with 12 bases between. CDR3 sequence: CASSNAGANSPLHF. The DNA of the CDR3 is TGTGCCAGCAGTAATGCAGGGGCGAATTCACCCCTCCACTTT.

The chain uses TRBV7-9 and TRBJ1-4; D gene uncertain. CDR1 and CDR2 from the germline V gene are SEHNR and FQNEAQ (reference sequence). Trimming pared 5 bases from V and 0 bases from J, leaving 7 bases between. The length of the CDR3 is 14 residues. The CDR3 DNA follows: TGTGCCAGCAGCCCCGGTGCAACTAATGAAAAACTGTTTTTT. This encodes CASSPGATNEKLFF.

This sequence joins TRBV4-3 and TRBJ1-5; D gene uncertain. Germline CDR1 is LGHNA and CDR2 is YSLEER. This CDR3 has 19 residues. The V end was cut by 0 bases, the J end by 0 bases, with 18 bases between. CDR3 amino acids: CASSQDLTVLIYSNQPQHF. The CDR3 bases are TGCGCCAGCAGCCAAGATTTAACAGTCCTCATCTATAGCAATCAGCCCCAGCATTTT.